This is a list of T cell receptor beta chains from one sample in a study of identical twins. TCRdb itself ran the 5' RACE reads through MiXCR, one entry per CDR3 protein. The profile shows around 240,000 distinct CDR3 sequences, roughly a tenth of them singletons. Sequencing was performed on memory T cells sorted from blood. All receptors come from a man in his fifties in good health. Both conserved end residues are trimmed from each CDR3. Fields, in order: CDR3 length, D gene, clone size, V gene, J gene, CDR3 protein. The D gene is left open where the match is weak. Clone size is not always given. Where it is, it says once, few, many or a class for expanded clones.

CDR3 length: 13
D gene: TRBD1
clone size: few
V gene: TRBV28
J gene: TRBJ1-1
CDR3 protein: ASSLLTGGGTEAF

CDR3 length: 14
D gene: -
clone size: -
V gene: TRBV5-1
J gene: TRBJ1-6
CDR3 protein: ASSRGEGRPNSPLH

CDR3 length: 14
D gene: -
clone size: -
V gene: TRBV20-1
J gene: TRBJ2-2
CDR3 protein: SASGGGEIGTGELF

CDR3 length: 14
D gene: -
clone size: many
V gene: TRBV12-3/TRBV12-4
J gene: TRBJ2-2
CDR3 protein: ASSLRSSWGAGELF

CDR3 length: 14
D gene: -
clone size: many
V gene: TRBV3-1
J gene: TRBJ2-1
CDR3 protein: ASSRLRGEFYNEQF

CDR3 length: 12
D gene: -
clone size: -
V gene: TRBV9
J gene: TRBJ2-3
CDR3 protein: ASSPRSGTDTQY

CDR3 length: 14
D gene: -
clone size: many
V gene: TRBV6-1
J gene: TRBJ2-7
CDR3 protein: ASTPRGATVLSEQY

CDR3 length: 12
D gene: -
clone size: few
V gene: TRBV5-1
J gene: TRBJ1-4
CDR3 protein: ASSLAGGRVPLV

CDR3 length: 12
D gene: -
clone size: many
V gene: TRBV5-1
J gene: TRBJ1-6
CDR3 protein: ATRREDYNSPLH

CDR3 length: 12
D gene: -
clone size: once
V gene: TRBV7-9
J gene: TRBJ1-3
CDR3 protein: ASSIRRSGNTIY

CDR3 length: 11
D gene: -
clone size: many
V gene: TRBV7-2
J gene: TRBJ1-5
CDR3 protein: ASSTRGNQPQH

CDR3 length: 12
D gene: TRBD2
clone size: few
V gene: TRBV20-1
J gene: TRBJ2-1
CDR3 protein: SARVLAGYNEQF

CDR3 length: 12
D gene: TRBD1
clone size: few
V gene: TRBV15
J gene: TRBJ2-1
CDR3 protein: ATSRRQGLDEQF

CDR3 length: 10
D gene: -
clone size: many
V gene: TRBV7-2
J gene: TRBJ1-6
CDR3 protein: ASSLAGGSLH

CDR3 length: 11
D gene: -
clone size: few
V gene: TRBV10-3
J gene: TRBJ2-6
CDR3 protein: AIRDSGANVLT

CDR3 length: 14
D gene: TRBD1
clone size: many
V gene: TRBV15
J gene: TRBJ2-1
CDR3 protein: ATSRQLTGASNEQF

CDR3 length: 13
D gene: -
clone size: -
V gene: TRBV6-1
J gene: TRBJ2-1
CDR3 protein: ASTYAGTPLNEQF

CDR3 length: 13
D gene: TRBD2
clone size: -
V gene: TRBV12-3/TRBV12-4
J gene: TRBJ2-7
CDR3 protein: ASSLSGVRSYEQY

CDR3 length: 9
D gene: -
clone size: few
V gene: TRBV6-4
J gene: TRBJ2-1
CDR3 protein: ASSGFGEQF

CDR3 length: 13
D gene: TRBD2
clone size: few
V gene: TRBV7-7
J gene: TRBJ2-5
CDR3 protein: ASSLEAAGGETQY

CDR3 length: 13
D gene: -
clone size: few
V gene: TRBV7-8
J gene: TRBJ2-7
CDR3 protein: ASRPTRDNAYEQY

CDR3 length: 13
D gene: TRBD1
clone size: few
V gene: TRBV7-6
J gene: TRBJ2-3
CDR3 protein: ASRRDRGDLDTQY

CDR3 length: 14
D gene: TRBD2
clone size: many
V gene: TRBV20-1
J gene: TRBJ2-1
CDR3 protein: SAISGRPPRRDEQF

CDR3 length: 15
D gene: -
clone size: -
V gene: TRBV19
J gene: TRBJ1-3
CDR3 protein: ASSMGTGPRIGNTIY

CDR3 length: 12
D gene: -
clone size: -
V gene: TRBV4-3
J gene: TRBJ1-1
CDR3 protein: ASSQVTTGTEAF

CDR3 length: 14
D gene: TRBD1
clone size: many
V gene: TRBV12-3/TRBV12-4
J gene: TRBJ2-7
CDR3 protein: ASSRYDRDRSYEQY

CDR3 length: 10
D gene: TRBD1
clone size: few
V gene: TRBV20-1
J gene: TRBJ2-7
CDR3 protein: SATGETYEQY

CDR3 length: 12
D gene: -
clone size: -
V gene: TRBV27
J gene: TRBJ2-3
CDR3 protein: ASSTRQKTGTQY

CDR3 length: 14
D gene: -
clone size: few
V gene: TRBV7-8
J gene: TRBJ2-3
CDR3 protein: ASSLVRLVHTDTQY

CDR3 length: 13
D gene: -
clone size: few
V gene: TRBV3-1
J gene: TRBJ2-7
CDR3 protein: ASSPLGGFLYEQY

CDR3 length: 12
D gene: TRBD2
clone size: few
V gene: TRBV7-9
J gene: TRBJ2-7
CDR3 protein: ASSSGTSSYEQY

CDR3 length: 15
D gene: -
clone size: -
V gene: TRBV20-1
J gene: TRBJ1-5
CDR3 protein: SASSTGTADSNQPQH

CDR3 length: 17
D gene: TRBD2
clone size: many
V gene: TRBV20-1
J gene: TRBJ2-3
CDR3 protein: SARDPMGSSGPATDTQY

CDR3 length: 13
D gene: TRBD2
clone size: -
V gene: TRBV6-2/TRBV6-3
J gene: TRBJ2-2
CDR3 protein: ASSNREGRTGELF

CDR3 length: 16
D gene: TRBD2
clone size: many
V gene: TRBV20-1
J gene: TRBJ2-3
CDR3 protein: SARDSLGLAGGTDTQY

CDR3 length: 15
D gene: TRBD1
clone size: few
V gene: TRBV19
J gene: TRBJ2-4
CDR3 protein: ASSGRTGAGAKNIQY

CDR3 length: 13
D gene: TRBD1
clone size: few
V gene: TRBV5-1
J gene: TRBJ1-6
CDR3 protein: ASSLGQGINSPLH

CDR3 length: 11
D gene: TRBD1
clone size: many
V gene: TRBV29-1
J gene: TRBJ2-1
CDR3 protein: SVGTGPSNEQF

CDR3 length: 12
D gene: -
clone size: many
V gene: TRBV29-1
J gene: TRBJ1-1
CDR3 protein: SVGLAGGRTEAF

CDR3 length: 12
D gene: TRBD2
clone size: -
V gene: TRBV10-1
J gene: TRBJ2-7
CDR3 protein: ASSDGTSVYEQY

CDR3 length: 14
D gene: TRBD2
clone size: once
V gene: TRBV18
J gene: TRBJ2-2
CDR3 protein: ASSPKRGEYTGELF